This TCR beta chain was sequenced in a study of blood T cells in healthy people across ages. With regard to this clonotype: The antigen remains undetermined.

Using a J-beta primer mix together with a sample-barcoded 5' primer, a second PCR was run for roughly 7 to 12 cycles. TCRdb redid the calling of the 5' RACE reads with MiXCR, one entry per CDR3 protein. The data hold about 2 million distinct CDR3 sequences, with about 50% observed a single time. Points from the study as a whole: TCR beta diversity was tightly associated with the proportion of naive T cells. Greater diversity and more naive CD4+ cells were seen in long-lived donors than in aged donors.

The source material was blood. This clonotype was obtained from a woman between 35 and 50 years old in good health.

The DNA for the CDR3 is TGCAGTGCTAGAGATCCGTCACAGGGTTTCGAGCAGTACTTC. Its translation: CSARDPSQGFEQYF. The rearrangement joins TRBV20-1 to TRBJ2-7; D is possibly TRBD1 (6 bases). This CDR3 comprises 14 residues. CDR1 DFQATT and CDR2 SNEGSKA come from the germline V gene (reference sequence). Trimming stripped 0 bases from V and 6 bases from J, with 15 bases between.